The T cell receptor beta chain under discussion was sequenced for a study of cytomegalovirus exposure and HLA in healthy donors (dated by TCRdb to the late 2010s). With regard to the full study: An earlier analysis of 587 of the donors reported roughly 300 Gb of sequence data and 117 million unique TCR beta sequences obtained from roughly 170 million T cells. An early release covering around 630 HLA-typed donors comprised about 300 gigabases of sequencing data and roughly 85 million unique TCR sequences. Of the 398 genotyped donors, approximately 83% fell in the genetic ancestry cluster associated with self-reported Caucasian donors. The study aimed to test whether cataloging public T cell receptors could reveal signatures of past pathogen exposure. The T cell repertoires of some 670 subjects were profiled by immunosequencing and related to cytomegalovirus serostatus. Along with the approximately 700-subject first cohort, a separate validation cohort of over a hundred different subjects was used. High-throughput TCR immunosequencing, statistical association of individual TCRs with disease status, and machine learning were combined to predict cytomegalovirus infection status. A later analysis re-examined previously published TCR beta repertoires from 600 to 700 donors and added high-resolution HLA genotyping to investigate patterns of TCR occurrence. Rather than using new phenotypic data, the later analysis identified candidate immune exposures from TCR beta sequences and from how often those sequences occurred across donors. To decide whether each TCR beta V gene segment behaved as functional or pseudogenic, an earlier analysis of some 600 of the donors relied on high-throughput TCR beta sequencing. Donor age, sex, ethnicity and CMV serostatus were compiled alongside the repertoire data. In a later genetic analysis, genome-wide SNP genotypes for about three fifths of the roughly 670 donors were used, and that subset was treated as a discovery cohort. Every discovery cohort repertoire had been produced on one sequencing platform. Class I and class II HLA loci were covered by the typing at four-digit resolution. The number of typed donors differed by locus: about 620-630 for A, B, C, DRB1 and DQB1; approximately 520 for DQA1; approximately 600 for DPA1; and some 430 for DPB1. Four to six DR-DQ haplotypes were handled as single units for association and clustering, since linkage in the cohort was strong. Among almost 400 genotyped donors of the cohort, an average of approximately 250,000 unique TCR beta nucleotide sequences were sequenced per donor, roughly 18% of them non-productive.

The germline V gene gives CDR1 as MNHEY and CDR2 as SVGAGI. There are 14 amino acids in the CDR3, from cysteine to phenylalanine inclusive. Just CDR3 DNA is preserved here, 42 bases in frame from base 1. The cohort was made up of roughly 670 healthy bone marrow donors. All cohort members were sampled while nominally healthy, although unrecorded immune exposures were likely present. The donor tested CMV seropositive, placing the donor among the 250 to 300 seropositive members of the cohort. A peripheral blood sample was provided by each donor, and peripheral blood mononuclear cells were used for TCR beta sequencing. Genomic DNA extraction from the blood cell samples was performed with the Qiagen DNeasy Blood Extraction Kit. On this clone: The target of this receptor is not known. Mismatch with germline at one junction end may stem from a read error.

Overall study outcomes, separate from this receptor: For the cohort, immune exposure information was limited to CMV serostatus. Cytomegalovirus status was reported to be diagnosed by the classifier with high specificity and sensitivity in both the original and validation cohorts. Compared with equally common non-associated chains, HLA-associated TCR beta chains in a later analysis were more clonally expanded and had lower generation probabilities. In the study, around 150 TCR beta chains were listed as associated with cytomegalovirus. In a later analysis, TCR association rates were found to vary across HLA loci, with the most associated TCRs seen for DRB1 alleles and the fewest for HLA-C alleles. Correlated functional status among segregating V segments might reflect linkage disequilibrium, but an unknown experimental factor could not be ruled out. Presence/absence analyses assumed roughly uniform sequencing depth across donors, an assumption that may not hold. This cohort had only TCR beta chains sequenced, and the lack of alpha or paired-chain data limited which features could be detected. A further reported finding was that TCR beta sequences accurately predicted the HLA-A and HLA-B alleles for most subjects in the first cohort. A group of highly shared sequence variants was considered likely to be a technical artifact of the sequencing pipeline. Specific HLA alleles were associated with 15,000 to 20,000 TCR beta sequences at a false discovery rate of 0.05 in a later analysis. Most TCR sequences were observed very rarely across donors, whereas some public TCRs were present in many individuals. In an earlier analysis of fewer than 700 of the donors, most TCR beta V segments appeared in productive rearrangements about 90% or about 30% of the time, broadly matching IMGT annotations. HLA typing was unavailable for some donors at each locus, so association tests used only the typed subset. Three of the identified cytomegalovirus-associated TCR beta chains were confirmed in vitro to be specific for cytomegalovirus antigens. Over 15 rarely observed V segments, including chromosome 9 orphons, were excluded from the earlier analysis of almost 600 of the donors because counts were too low. A later genetic analysis associated a missense DCLRE1C variant with V-gene and J-gene trimming of TCR beta chains, and an independent cohort replicated the association. The authors suggested that the approach could potentially be extended to other disease states and immunological phenotypes. When HLA alleles, especially DR and DQ, strongly co-occurred, attributing TCR associations to individual alleles was difficult. The 87-base-pair reads could not distinguish some IMGT-functional V segments, including TRBV6-2 and TRBV6-3, so those segments were excluded. A later analysis reported that several top co-occurrence clusters appeared linked to parvovirus B19, influenza, CMV and Epstein-Barr virus. Compared with the approximately 700-donor mean, donors in an Asian-associated ancestry cluster had fewer N-insertions in productive TCRs, according to a later genetic analysis. A later analysis found that most CMV-associated TCR beta chains appeared HLA-restricted, with HLA associations seemingly driven largely by CMV exposure.

Libraries came from the immunoSEQ multiplex PCR assay. The multiplex PCR relied on a mix of 60 forward primers for TCR Vbeta segments and 13 reverse primers for TCR Jbeta segments. The CDR3 region of rearranged TCR beta genes was amplified from genomic DNA by a multiplex PCR assay. On the Illumina HiSeq System, the amplified TCR beta libraries were sequenced as 87-base-pair reads. As for the authors' bioinformatics: A later analysis counted about 80 million unique TCR beta chains across the 500 to 850 repertoires, and 10 million to 12 million of these chains were shared by at least two donors. Raw reads were error-corrected and collapsed into unique sequences by a nearest-neighbor algorithm in which closely related sequences were merged to remove PCR and sequencing errors. V, D and J gene segments were assigned by aligning CDR3 sequences to IMGT reference sequences. For a sequence to be retained, at least a six-nucleotide match to both a V gene segment and a J gene segment was required. Rearrangements were classified as productive when the CDR3 lacked stop codons and remained in frame with V and J, and all other rearrangements were classified as non-productive. Following IMGT convention, CDR3 was defined as the stretch from the second conserved V-encoded cysteine up to the conserved J-encoded phenylalanine. In an earlier analysis of around 570 of the donors, sequences lacking an unambiguous match to a single V gene segment were excluded. An earlier analysis of a few hundred of the donors called V segments functional above 56.7% productive rearrangements and segregating when the between-donor standard deviation exceeded 5%. A statistical classification framework was developed to diagnose cytomegalovirus status using the catalog of TCR beta chain sequences. A later analysis assigned V and J genes by comparing TCR nucleotide sequences with IMGT/GENE-DB human TR gene sequences. In a later analysis, CDR3 sequences and most-parsimonious VDJ recombination scenarios were assigned using the TCRdist pipeline. A later analysis defined each TCR beta chain by its CDR3 amino acid sequence plus V-gene family, and excluded reads lacking a unique V-gene family. A later analysis removed 450 to 600 highly shared, low-generation-probability nucleotide sequences to deal with suspected cross-contamination and a sequencing artifact. In a later analysis, a clonal expansion index was calculated for each public chain from normalized within-repertoire ranks of inferred template counts. In a later analysis, generation probabilities were computed using a VDJ recombination model fitted to out-of-frame rearrangements, and the results were checked against IGoR. In a later analysis, TCR-TCR, TCR-HLA and TCR-CMV co-occurrence was scored with hypergeometric tests, and a repertoire-size bias correction was applied to TCR pairs. False discovery rates were estimated in a later analysis by permuting HLA or CMV assignments 20 times. In a later analysis, co-occurring TCRs were grouped with DBSCAN, and TCRdist sequence similarity was added when clustering was performed within HLA-allele-positive subsets. Repertoires with fewer than 30,000 or more than 120,000 public chains were left out of co-occurrence clustering, as were a handful of repertoires with anomalous nucleotide sharing. TCRdb limited this immuneACCESS table to in-frame rearrangements with V and J called. A share of clones is missing; checked studies link under half to unresolved V genes, and the rest is unexplained. V and J calls and clone size follow that table, whereas D and trimming were derived from the DNA. This sample lists about 160,000 clones; about 72% were detected once. 3.7% of the sample goes to the ten largest clones.

The chain couples TRBV6-5 to TRBJ1-5; matching of 5 bases hints at TRBD1 as the D gene. The receptor comes from a man aged 30-40 years in good health and CMV-seropositive. The sample consisted of PBMCs. The CDR3 region reads CASSYSKGEQPQRF. In nucleotide form, the sequence is TGTGCCAGCAGTTACTCGAAAGGGGAACAGCCCCAGCGTTTT.